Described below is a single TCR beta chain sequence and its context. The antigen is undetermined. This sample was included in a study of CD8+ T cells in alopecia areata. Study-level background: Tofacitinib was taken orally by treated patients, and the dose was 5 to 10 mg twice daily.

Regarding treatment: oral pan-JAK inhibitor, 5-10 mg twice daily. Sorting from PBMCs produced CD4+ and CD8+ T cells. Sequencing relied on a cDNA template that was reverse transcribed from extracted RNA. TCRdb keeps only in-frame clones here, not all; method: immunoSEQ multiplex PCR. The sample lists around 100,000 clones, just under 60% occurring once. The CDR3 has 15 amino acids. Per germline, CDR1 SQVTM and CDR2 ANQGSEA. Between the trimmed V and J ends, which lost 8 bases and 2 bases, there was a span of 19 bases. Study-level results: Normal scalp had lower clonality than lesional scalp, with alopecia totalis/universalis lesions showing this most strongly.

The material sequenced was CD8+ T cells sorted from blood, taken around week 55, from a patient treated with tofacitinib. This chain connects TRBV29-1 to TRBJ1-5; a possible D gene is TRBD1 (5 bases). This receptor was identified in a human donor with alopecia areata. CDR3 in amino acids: CSPLRALMRNQPQHF. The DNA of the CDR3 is TGCAGCCCTCTCAGGGCTTTAATGCGCAATCAGCCCCAGCATTTT. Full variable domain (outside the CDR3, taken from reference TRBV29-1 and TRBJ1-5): SAVISQKPSRDICQRGTSLTIQCQVDSQVTMMFWYRQQPGQSLTLIATANQGSEATYESGFVIDKFPISRPNLTFSTLTVSNMSPEDSSIYLCSPLRALMRNQPQHFGDGTRLSIL.